The 6 T cell receptor beta chains presented below share a single source sample, sequenced in a study of T cell repertoires and Cas9 in healthy adults. Clones were read by immunoSEQ multiplex PCR, and TCRdb kept only the in-frame ones, dropping some. The repertoire holds about 22,000 clones, more than 80% seen once, with less than 2% in the top ten. What was sequenced was CD4+ effector T cells (CD127+, CD25-, CD137-, CD154-) from PBMCs; culture status not recorded. All receptors derive from a human donor in good health.

This chain joins TRBV7-9 and TRBJ2-7; D possibly corresponds to TRBD2 (6 bases). Trimming pared 2 bases from V and 2 bases from J, leaving 10 bases between. This CDR3 comprises 14 residues. Germline CDR1 SEHNR, CDR2 FQNEAQ (reference sequence). DNA of the CDR3: TGTGCCAGCAGCTTACCGGGAGTTACCTACGAGCAGTACTTC. The encoded protein is CASSLPGVTYEQYF.

CDR3 sequence: CAWSELAGGRDTQYF. The CDR3 nucleotides read TGTGCCTGGAGTGAGCTAGCGGGGGGGCGTGATACGCAGTATTTT. The chain employs TRBV30 and TRBJ2-3; 12 nucleotides line up with TRBD2. The CDR3 has 15 residues. The trim removed 1 base at V and 6 bases at J, leaving 5 bases unmatched. The germline V gene has CDR1 GTSNPN and CDR2 SVGIG (reference sequence).

The CDR3: CAWLAISPSRAFF. Here the CDR3 DNA reads TGTGCCTGGTTGGCGATAAGTCCCTCCAGGGCTTTCTTT. The chain is built from TRBV30 and TRBJ1-1, with no clear D. V was shortened by 5 bases and J by 11 bases, with 21 bases between the two germline ends. The CDR3 is 13 residues long. Germline V gene lookup returns CDR1 GTSNPN and CDR2 SVGIG (reference sequence).

This chain uses TRBV19 with TRBJ1-2; D gene ambiguous. The CDR3 is made up of 15 amino acids. Between the trimmed V and J ends, which lost 3 bases and 0 bases, there was a span of 11 bases. The V gene's germline CDR1 is LNHDA and CDR2 SQIVND (reference sequence). The chain's CDR3 is CASSMMGDSNYGYTF. The CDR3 coding sequence is TGTGCCAGTAGTATGATGGGAGATTCTAACTATGGCTACACCTTC.

The gene calls are TRBV18 and TRBJ1-2; D gene uncertain. The ends were cut back, 10 bases at V and 4 bases at J, with 10 bases in the middle. Germline CDR1 KGHSH, CDR2 LQKENI. The CDR3 runs to 11 residues. The CDR3 nucleotides are TGTGCCACCTCTCCTTCCTATGGCTACACCTTC. It codes for CATSPSYGYTF.

This chain uses TRBV5-8 with TRBJ2-1; weak D call: TRBD2 (5 bases). Trimming removed 3 bases from V and 4 bases from J, with 14 bases in between. Germline-derived CDR1 and CDR2 are SGHTS and YDEGEE. The CDR3 is made up of 15 amino acids. CDR3 loop: CASSSSSSSYNEQFF. CDR3 nucleotide sequence: TGTGCCAGCAGCTCCAGTTCTAGCAGTTACAATGAGCAGTTCTTC.